These 28 T cell receptor beta chains were all obtained from the same sample, sequenced in a study of cytomegalovirus exposure and HLA in healthy donors. PCR employed 60 Vbeta and 13 Jbeta primers. Data came from immunoSEQ multiplex PCR; TCRdb stores just in-frame clones and leaves some out. This table has about 98,000 clones, about four fifths appearing once. Input material: PBMCs. Receptors originate from a female donor in good health and CMV-seropositive.

This clone has more than one count but fewer than ten. This sequence joins TRBV9 and TRBJ2-7; maybe TRBD1 (6 bases). The CDR3 consists of 15 residues. Per the germline V gene, CDR1 is SGDLS and CDR2 is YYNGEE. V dropped 2 bases and J dropped 9 bases, with 21 bases sitting between them. This chain's CDR3 is CASSVGGDNLRGQYF. The DNA for the CDR3 is TGTGCCAGCAGCGTCGGTGGGGACAACCTACGAGGGCAGTACTTC.

The rearrangement links TRBV5-6 to TRBJ2-6, with D maybe TRBD2 (5 bases). Trimming stripped 0 bases from V and 2 bases from J, with 12 bases between. CDR1 and CDR2 from the germline V gene are SGHDT and YYEEEE. The length of the CDR3 is 17 residues. CDR3 nucleotides: TGTGCCAGCAGCTTGGGTAGAATCGGGGCTGGGGCCAACGTCCTGACTTTC. This gives the protein CASSLGRIGAGANVLTF.

The CDR3 sequence: CASSPGTRRGDTQYF. DNA of the CDR3: TGTGCCAGCAGCCCCGGGACAAGGAGAGGAGATACGCAGTATTTT. The chain uses TRBV14 and TRBJ2-3; D is perhaps TRBD1 (6 bases). CDR1 is SGHDN and CDR2 is FVKESK in the germline V gene. With 4 bases removed from V and 5 bases from J, the gap between germline ends came to 16 bases. CDR3 length: 15 amino acids.

The V call is TRBV7-9, the J call TRBJ1-5; TRBD1 agrees at 7 bases. Germline loops: CDR1 SEHNR, CDR2 FQNEAQ (reference sequence). Trimming removed 4 bases from V and 0 bases from J; junction bases left unmatched: 12. This CDR3 contains 18 residues. In DNA form, the CDR3 reads TGTGCCAGCAGCTATACCCAAACAGGGGATTATAGCAATCAGCCCCAGCATTTT. As protein: CASSYTQTGDYSNQPQHF.

The J gene is TRBJ2-7, the V gene TRBV4-2; 9 bases line up with TRBD1. Per germline, CDR1 LGHNA and CDR2 YNFKEQ. The length of the CDR3 is 13 residues. V lost 8 bases, J lost 6 bases, and 8 bases stayed unmatched. Written as DNA, the CDR3 is TGTGCCAGCCGGGCACAGGGGGCAATCGAGCAGTACTTC. It encodes CASRAQGAIEQYF.

For this clone: The germline gene is not matched at one end of the junction; a read error may be the cause. This chain connects TRBV28 to TRBJ2-7; D is possibly TRBD2 (6 bases). The V gene's germline CDR1 is MDHEN and CDR2 SYDVKM. The CDR3 has 20 residues. CDR3 in DNA: TGTGCCAGCAGTTTAGTGGGAGGCACCCTCGGAGAATTACTCTCCAACGAGCAGTACTTC. Translating it yields CASSLVGGTLGELLSNEQYF.

This chain joins TRBV29-1 and TRBJ1-4; maybe TRBD1 (6 bases). The V and J ends lost 4 bases and 5 bases respectively, with 11 bases between them. This CDR3 contains 13 residues. Germline CDR1 is SQVTM and CDR2 is ANQGSEA. Here the CDR3 reads CSVGWDKNEKLFF. Written as DNA, the CDR3 is TGCAGCGTTGGGTGGGACAAGAATGAAAAACTGTTTTTT. Together with reference TRBV29-1 and TRBJ1-4, the CDR3 gives the full variable domain: SAVISQKPSRDICQRGTSLTIQCQVDSQVTMMFWYRQQPGQSLTLIATANQGSEATYESGFVIDKFPISRPNLTFSTLTVSNMSPEDSSIYLCSVGWDKNEKLFFGSGTQLSVL.

The CDR3 is CASSIGAEGNTEAFF. The DNA of the CDR3 is TGTGCCAGTAGTATAGGGGCAGAGGGGAACACTGAAGCTTTCTTT. This chain joins TRBV19 and TRBJ1-1, with no clear D. Germline V lookup: CDR1 LNHDA, CDR2 SQIVND (reference sequence). The CDR3 extends over 15 amino acids. Trimming removed 1 base at V and 1 base at J, with 10 bases between. Using reference TRBV19 and TRBJ1-1 for the parts outside the CDR3, the full variable domain is DGGITQSPKYLFRKEGQNVTLSCEQNLNHDAMYWYRQDPGQGLRLIYYSQIVNDFQKGDIAEGYSVSREKKESFPLTVTSAQKNPTAFYLCASSIGAEGNTEAFFGQGTRLTVV.

V and J are TRBV9 and TRBJ2-1, with D hard to call. The CDR3 covers 14 residues. The germline V gene encodes CDR1 SGDLS and CDR2 YYNGEE. Trimming shortened V by 2 bases and J by 0 bases, and 6 bases separated the two germline ends. The CDR3 nucleotides read TGTGCCAGCAGCGTGGGCATCTCCTACAATGAGCAGTTCTTC. Amino acid sequence: CASSVGISYNEQFF.

The genes are TRBV28 and TRBJ1-4; D might be TRBD1 (6 bases). The length of the CDR3 is 15 residues. Germline V gene lookup returns CDR1 MDHEN and CDR2 SYDVKM. The V end lost 5 bases, the J end lost 2 bases, and 12 bases lay between the germline ends. The CDR3 sequence: CASSNAGDTNEKLFF. CDR3 in DNA: TGTGCCAGCAGTAACGCAGGGGATACTAATGAAAAACTGTTTTTT.

The rearrangement joins TRBV9 to TRBJ2-1; perhaps TRBD2 as D (7 bases). CDR1 and CDR2 (germline): SGDLS, YYNGEE. This CDR3 has 17 amino acids. Trimming pared 5 bases from V and 0 bases from J, leaving 18 bases between. The CDR3 loop is CASSSLGGQSSYNEQFF. DNA for the CDR3: TGTGCCAGCAGTAGCCTCGGGGGGCAGAGCTCCTACAATGAGCAGTTCTTC.

The chain carries TRBV5-6 and TRBJ1-2; D uncertain. Trimming removed 2 bases from V and 0 bases from J, with 11 bases in between. Germline V gene lookup returns CDR1 SGHDT and CDR2 YYEEEE. This CDR3 has 15 residues. CDR3 residues: CASSFIALANYGYTF. Written as DNA, the CDR3 is TGTGCCAGCAGCTTTATTGCGTTAGCTAACTATGGCTACACCTTC.

This clone was found a few times. The chain recombines TRBV4-1 with TRBJ2-6, with D unclear. Deletions cut 3 bases from V and 10 bases from J, with 10 bases between. Germline values: CDR1 MGHRA, CDR2 YSYEKL. The CDR3 is 13 residues long. CDR3 sequence reads: CASSHTERNVLTF. CDR3 bases: TGCGCCAGCAGCCACACAGAACGGAACGTCCTGACTTTC.

The chain combines TRBV5-3 with TRBJ1-4; D is uncertain. TRBV5-3 is labeled an ORF, and its function is uncertain. V was trimmed by 2 bases and J by 3 bases, leaving 8 bases between them. The CDR3 length is 14 residues. CDR3 sequence (DNA): TGTGCCAGAAGCTTCCCACGGTCTAATGAAAAACTGTTTTTT. This gives the protein CARSFPRSNEKLFF.

The sample holds one count of this clone. The junction departs from the called germline gene at one end, perhaps through a read error. The chain is built from TRBV7-9 and TRBJ1-5; 7 nucleotides match TRBD1. The CDR3 is made up of 15 amino acids. Germline V gene data show CDR1 as SEHNR and CDR2 as FQNEAQ (reference sequence). The CDR3 bases are TGTTCCAGCAGCTTAGGGACAGATAGCAATCAGCCCCAGCATTTT. This gives the protein CSSSLGTDSNQPQHF.

This chain links TRBV28 with TRBJ2-1; 7 bases agree with TRBD2. Germline assignment: CDR1 MDHEN and CDR2 SYDVKM. V dropped 10 bases and J dropped 8; count of bases not matched to a gene: 8. The CDR3 is made up of 12 amino acids. The CDR3 nucleotides are TGTGCCACCAGGGAGGGGTGGGATGAGCAGTTCTTC. This translates into CATREGWDEQFF.

This sequence joins TRBV27 and TRBJ1-5; 9 positions agree with TRBD1. Germline V lookup: CDR1 MNHEY, CDR2 SMNVEV (reference sequence). This CDR3 has 16 residues. Germline trimming cut 5 bases from V and 1 base from J; bases unmatched to any gene: 6. CDR3 in DNA: TGTGCCAGCAGTCCTACAGGGGGCTGGAGCAATCAGCCCCAGCATTTT. Its protein is CASSPTGGWSNQPQHF.

The rearrangement uses TRBV10-3 and TRBJ2-3; D gene ambiguous. This CDR3 has 13 residues. Germline CDR1 and CDR2: ENHRY and SYGVKD. The V gene lost 2 bases and the J gene lost 8 bases, with 11 bases spanning the gap. CDR3 bases: TGTGCCATCAGTGAGATCCTCCCGAGTACGCAGTATTTT. Protein product: CAISEILPSTQYF.

The J gene is TRBJ1-1, the V gene TRBV7-6; D gene unclear. V was trimmed by 2 bases and J by 6 bases, leaving 16 bases between them. The CDR3 length is 15 residues. The germline gives CDR1 SGHVS, CDR2 FNYEAQ. The CDR3 spells CASSLRSVEIAEAFF. The CDR3 DNA is TGTGCCAGCAGCTTACGCAGTGTTGAAATCGCTGAAGCTTTCTTT. The full variable domain, in which reference TRBV7-6 and TRBJ1-1 provide the parts outside the CDR3, is GAGVSQSPRYKVTKRGQDVALRCDPISGHVSLYWYRQALGQGPEFLTYFNYEAQQDKSGLPNDRFSAERPEGSISTLTIQRTEQRDSAMYRCASSLRSVEIAEAFFGQGTRLTVV.

This chain connects TRBV10-3 to TRBJ1-1, with 9 bases aligning to TRBD1. V shed 4 bases, J shed 5 bases, and the junction held 2 bases outside the gene matches. Germline CDR1 reads ENHRY; CDR2 reads SYGVKD. The CDR3 covers 13 residues. CDR3: CAISVGQGTEAFF. The CDR3 bases are TGTGCCATCAGTGTCGGACAGGGGACTGAAGCTTTCTTT.

This chain uses TRBV5-5 with TRBJ1-2, with 9 bases matching TRBD1. CDR3 length: 15 residues. In germline, CDR1 is SGHKS, CDR2 YYEKEE (reference sequence). Trimming took 4 bases from V and 1 from J; bases not matched to a gene: 5. Here the CDR3 reads CASSKGQGYNYGYTF. In DNA form, the CDR3 reads TGTGCCAGCAGCAAGGGACAGGGCTATAACTATGGCTACACCTTC. The entire variable domain, with the rest obtained from reference TRBV5-5 and TRBJ1-2, is as follows: DAGVTQSPTHLIKTRGQQVTLRCSPISGHKSVSWYQQVLGQGPQFIFQYYEKEERGRGNFPDRFSARQFPNYSSELNVNALLLGDSALYLCASSKGQGYNYGYTFGSGTRLTVV.

This clone was counted between two and nine times. This chain links TRBV5-5 with TRBJ1-1; D perhaps matches TRBD1 (5 bases). CDR1 is SGHKS and CDR2 is YYEKEE in the germline V gene (reference sequence). The CDR3 contains 14 residues. V gave up 4 bases and J gave up 0 bases, with 10 bases separating them. CDR3 sequence: CASSPPGLNTEAFF. Here the CDR3 DNA reads TGTGCCAGCAGCCCACCAGGGTTGAACACTGAAGCTTTCTTT.

The chain links TRBV4-2 to TRBJ2-7; a possible D gene is TRBD1 (5 bases). The CDR3 spans 16 residues. Trimming removed 0 bases at V and 3 bases at J, with 15 bases between. Germline V CDR1 and CDR2: LGHNA, YNFKEQ. Written as DNA, the CDR3 is TGTGCCAGCAGCCAAGATGTGGGGCTAGGTCTCTACGAGCAGTACTTC. Translating it yields CASSQDVGLGLYEQYF.

This chain joins TRBV6-5 and TRBJ2-7; D possibly corresponds to TRBD2 (6 bases). Germline V lookup: CDR1 MNHEY, CDR2 SVGAGI. V was cut by 5 bases and J by 0 bases, with 11 bases left in between. This CDR3 is 14 amino acids long. The CDR3: CASSRGGASYEQYF. DNA for the CDR3: TGTGCCAGCAGTCGGGGAGGCGCCTCCTACGAGCAGTACTTC.

This chain joins TRBV4-1 and TRBJ1-5, with 7 bases that match TRBD1. Germline values: CDR1 MGHRA, CDR2 YSYEKL. V lost 2 bases, J lost 8 bases, and 9 bases stayed unmatched. There are 15 residues in the CDR3. CDR3 residues: CASSQPKDRPEPQHF. CDR3 nucleotide sequence: TGCGCCAGCAGCCAACCGAAGGACAGGCCAGAGCCCCAGCATTTT.

This rearrangement joins TRBV6-1 to TRBJ2-6; TRBD1 might be the D (5 bases). The CDR3 loop spans 20 amino acids. Per the germline V gene, CDR1 is MNHNS and CDR2 is SASEGT. The ends were cut back, 3 bases at V and 0 bases at J, with 21 bases in the middle. CDR3 DNA: TGTGCCAGCAGTGAGAACAAAGGACACCGACGCTTCTCTGGGGCCAACGTCCTGACTTTC. Residues: CASSENKGHRRFSGANVLTF.

V is TRBV28 and J is TRBJ2-7; 10 bases line up with TRBD2. J was trimmed by 3 bases and V by 6 bases; bases with no gene match: 8. The CDR3 spans 15 residues. CDR1 and CDR2 (germline): MDHEN, SYDVKM. The CDR3 reads CASSPYGTSVYEQYF. In DNA, the CDR3 is TGTGCCAGCAGCCCTTACGGGACTAGCGTCTACGAGCAGTACTTC.

The chain combines TRBV9 with TRBJ2-3, with 8 bases aligning to TRBD1. This CDR3 spans 13 amino acids. Germline V gives CDR1 SGDLS, CDR2 YYNGEE. Trimming cost V 4 bases and J 4 bases; bases outside gene matches: 2. In nucleotides, the CDR3 is TGTGCCAGCAGCCGCAGGGGGCCAGATACGCAGTATTTT. Amino acid sequence: CASSRRGPDTQYF.